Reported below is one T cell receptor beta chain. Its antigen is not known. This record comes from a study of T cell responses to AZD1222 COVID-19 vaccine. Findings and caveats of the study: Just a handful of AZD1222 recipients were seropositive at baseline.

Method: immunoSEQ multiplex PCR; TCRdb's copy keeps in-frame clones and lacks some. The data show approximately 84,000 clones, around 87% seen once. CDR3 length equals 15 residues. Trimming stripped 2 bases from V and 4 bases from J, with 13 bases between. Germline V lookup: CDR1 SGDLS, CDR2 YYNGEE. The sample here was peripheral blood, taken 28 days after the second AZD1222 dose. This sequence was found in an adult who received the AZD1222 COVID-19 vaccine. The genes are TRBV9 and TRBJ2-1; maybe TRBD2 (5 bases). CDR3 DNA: TGTGCCAGCAGCGTTCTCGGCGGGCAATACAATGAGCAGTTCTTC. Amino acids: CASSVLGGQYNEQFF. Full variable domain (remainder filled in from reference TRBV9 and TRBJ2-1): DSGVTQTPKHLITATGQRVTLRCSPRSGDLSVYWYQQSLDQGLQFLIQYYNGEERAKGNILERFSAQQFPDLHSELNLSSLELGDSALYFCASSVLGGQYNEQFFGPGTRLTVL.